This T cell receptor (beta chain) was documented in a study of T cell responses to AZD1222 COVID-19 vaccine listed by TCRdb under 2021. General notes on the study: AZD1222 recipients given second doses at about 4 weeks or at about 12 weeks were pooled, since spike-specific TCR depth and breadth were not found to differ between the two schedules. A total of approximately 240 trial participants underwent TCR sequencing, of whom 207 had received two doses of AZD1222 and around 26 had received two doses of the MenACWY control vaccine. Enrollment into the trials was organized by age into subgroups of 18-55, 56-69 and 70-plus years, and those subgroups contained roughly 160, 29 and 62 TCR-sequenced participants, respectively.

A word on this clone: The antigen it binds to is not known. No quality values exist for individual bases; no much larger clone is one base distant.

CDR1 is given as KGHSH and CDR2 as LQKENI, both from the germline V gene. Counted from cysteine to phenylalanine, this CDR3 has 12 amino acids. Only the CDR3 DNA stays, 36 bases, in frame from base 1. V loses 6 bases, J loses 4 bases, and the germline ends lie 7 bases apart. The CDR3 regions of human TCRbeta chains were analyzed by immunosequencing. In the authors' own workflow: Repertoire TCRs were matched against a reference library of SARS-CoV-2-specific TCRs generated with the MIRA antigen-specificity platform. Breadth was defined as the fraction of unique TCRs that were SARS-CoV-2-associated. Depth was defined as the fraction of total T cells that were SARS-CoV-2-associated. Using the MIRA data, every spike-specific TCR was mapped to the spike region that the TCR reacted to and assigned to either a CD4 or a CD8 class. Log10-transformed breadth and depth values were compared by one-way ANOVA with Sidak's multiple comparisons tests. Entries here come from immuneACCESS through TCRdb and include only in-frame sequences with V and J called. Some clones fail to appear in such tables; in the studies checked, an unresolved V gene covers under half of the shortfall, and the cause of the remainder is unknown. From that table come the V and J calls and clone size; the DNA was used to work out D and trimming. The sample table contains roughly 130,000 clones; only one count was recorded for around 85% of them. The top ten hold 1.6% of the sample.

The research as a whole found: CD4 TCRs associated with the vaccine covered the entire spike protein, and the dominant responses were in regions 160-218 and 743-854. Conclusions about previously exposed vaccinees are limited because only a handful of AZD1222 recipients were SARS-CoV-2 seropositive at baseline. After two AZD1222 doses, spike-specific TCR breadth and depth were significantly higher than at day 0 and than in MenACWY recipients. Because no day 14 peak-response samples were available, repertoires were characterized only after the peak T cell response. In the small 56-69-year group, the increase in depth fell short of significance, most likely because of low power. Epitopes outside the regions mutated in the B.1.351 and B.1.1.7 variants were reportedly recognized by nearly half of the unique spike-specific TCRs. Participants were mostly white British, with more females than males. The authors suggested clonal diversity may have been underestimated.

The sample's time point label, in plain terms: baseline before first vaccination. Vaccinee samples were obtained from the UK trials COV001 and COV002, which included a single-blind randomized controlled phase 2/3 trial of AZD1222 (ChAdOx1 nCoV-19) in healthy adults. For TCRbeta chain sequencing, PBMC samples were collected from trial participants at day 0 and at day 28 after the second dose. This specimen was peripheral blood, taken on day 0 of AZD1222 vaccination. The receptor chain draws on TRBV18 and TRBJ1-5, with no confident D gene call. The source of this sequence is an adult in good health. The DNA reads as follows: TGTGCCAGCTCGGGAGGGAATCAGCCCCAGCATTTT. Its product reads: CASSGGNQPQHF. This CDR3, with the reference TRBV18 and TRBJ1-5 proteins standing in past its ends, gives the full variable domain NAGVMQNPRHLVRRRGQEARLRCSPMKGHSHVYWYRQLPEEGLKFMVYLQKENIIDESGMPKERFSAEFPKEGPSILRIQQVVRGDSAAYFCASSGGNQPQHFGDGTRLSIL.